The clone carrying this T cell receptor (beta chain) has only one observation. Its antigen is unidentified. The data stem from a study of cytomegalovirus exposure and HLA in healthy donors. Looking at the study overall: In a previous analysis, 100 million to 140 million unique TCR beta sequences were found from approximately 180 million T cells. The study's findings and limits: Most sequenced TCRs were rare (though some public TCRs occurred in many donors). A later analysis linked a missense variant in DCLRE1C to the trimming of TCR beta V and J genes. It was reportedly the case that the classifier diagnosed cytomegalovirus status with high specificity and sensitivity.

60 Vbeta and 13 Jbeta primers were used in PCR. Clones were sequenced by immunoSEQ multiplex PCR, and TCRdb holds only the in-frame ones, with some missing. The sample yields approximately 190,000 clones, roughly four fifths seen once. The receptor comes from a woman aged 18-29 years in good health and CMV-seronegative. Sequencing was performed on PBMCs.

CDR3 nucleotide sequence: TGCGCCAGCAGCCTTGGTGACGGGAAACGGAATGAGCAGTTCTTC. This translates into CASSLGDGKRNEQFF. This chain connects TRBV4-1 to TRBJ2-1; D is perhaps TRBD2 (5 bases). V gave up 4 bases and J gave up 7 bases, with 17 bases separating them. CDR3 length: 15 residues. The V gene's germline CDR1 is MGHRA and CDR2 YSYEKL.